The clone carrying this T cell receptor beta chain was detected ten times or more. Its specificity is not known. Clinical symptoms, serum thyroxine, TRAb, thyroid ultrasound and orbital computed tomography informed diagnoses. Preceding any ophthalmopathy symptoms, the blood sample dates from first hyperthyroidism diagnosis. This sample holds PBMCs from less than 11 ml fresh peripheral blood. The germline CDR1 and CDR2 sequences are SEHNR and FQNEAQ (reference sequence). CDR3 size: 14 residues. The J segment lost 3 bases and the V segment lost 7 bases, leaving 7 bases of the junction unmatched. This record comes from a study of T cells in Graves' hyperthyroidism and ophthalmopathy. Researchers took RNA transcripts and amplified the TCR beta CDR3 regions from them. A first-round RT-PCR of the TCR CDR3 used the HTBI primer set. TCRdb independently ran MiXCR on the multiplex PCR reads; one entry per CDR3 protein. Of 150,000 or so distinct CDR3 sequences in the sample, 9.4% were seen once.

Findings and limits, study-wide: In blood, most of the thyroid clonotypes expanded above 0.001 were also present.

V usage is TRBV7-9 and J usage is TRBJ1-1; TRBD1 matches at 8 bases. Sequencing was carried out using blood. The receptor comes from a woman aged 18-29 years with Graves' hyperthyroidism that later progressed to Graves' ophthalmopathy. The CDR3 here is CASIPGGRYTEAFF. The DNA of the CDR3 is TGTGCCAGCATCCCAGGGGGCAGGTACACTGAAGCTTTCTTT.